The 5 T cell receptor beta chains listed next were all sequenced from one sample in a study of T cells in localized non-small cell lung cancer. Data came from immunoSEQ multiplex PCR; TCRdb stores just in-frame clones and leaves some out. The sample includes around 96,000 clones, approximately 91% of them seen just once. The sequencing used PBMCs, collected before any cancer treatment. The receptor set was obtained from a woman aged 40 to 75 with stage II squamous cell lung carcinoma.

Only one count was recorded for this clone. The gene calls are TRBV10-3 and TRBJ2-2, with no clear D. Trimming took 8 bases from V and 0 from J, leaving 10 bases between them. The CDR3 is made up of 14 amino acids. Germline V gene sequence: CDR1 ENHRY, CDR2 SYGVKD. CDR3 sequence: CAIGETSNTGELFF. The DNA for the CDR3 is TGTGCCATCGGAGAGACTTCGAACACCGGGGAGCTGTTTTTT.

This chain uses TRBV7-9 with TRBJ1-1; 7 nucleotides match TRBD1. This CDR3 region has 16 residues. Germline V gene sequence: CDR1 SEHNR, CDR2 FQNEAQ (reference sequence). V shed 1 base and J 3 bases; nucleotides not matched to a gene: 8. The CDR3 loop reads CASSLGRVRGDTEAFF. In DNA, the CDR3 is TGTGCCAGCAGCTTAGGTAGAGTCAGGGGGGACACTGAAGCTTTCTTT.

This clone has a single count. The chain is built from TRBV15 and TRBJ2-7, with D possibly being TRBD1 (6 bases). CDR1 is LNHNV, CDR2 YYDKDF, per germline (reference sequence). Trimming took off 5 bases at V and 2 bases at J, with 19 bases between the two ends. CDR3 size: 16 residues. CDR3 sequence: CATSRLEGTSAYEQYF. CDR3 coding DNA: TGTGCCACCAGCCGACTTGAGGGGACATCCGCCTACGAGCAGTACTTC.

This chain connects TRBV2 to TRBJ2-1; tentatively, D is TRBD1 or TRBD2 (5 bases each). CDR3 length: 16 residues. Germline CDR1 and CDR2: SNHLY and FYNNEI. Trimming took 5 bases from V and 3 from J, leaving 17 bases between them. The CDR3 nucleotides are TGTGCCAGCAGTACGGGACCCGGAAGAAACTACAATGAGCAGTTCTTC. It is translated as CASSTGPGRNYNEQFF.

V and J are TRBV7-6 and TRBJ2-1; TRBD2 agrees at 10 bases. The CDR3 is 18 residues long. Trimming took 4 bases from V and 5 from J; bases not matched to a gene: 14. The germline V gene encodes CDR1 SGHVS and CDR2 FNYEAQ. CDR3 DNA sequence: TGTGCCAGCAGCTCCCGGACTAGCGGTATTAGCGGAGACAATGAGCAGTTCTTC. It codes for CASSSRTSGISGDNEQFF.